The 6 T cell receptor beta chains presented below share a single source sample, sequenced in a study of PD-L1 blockade in urothelial cancer. Time point defined: pretreatment peripheral blood. Sequencing was performed with immunoSEQ multiplex PCR; in TCRdb, only in-frame clones are kept and a portion is missing. Counted here are around 79,000 clones, over 80% occurring once; the ten biggest clones make up about 6.9%. The source was PBMCs, collected around atezolizumab (anti-PD-L1) treatment. The origin of the receptors is a man aged 35 to 55 with urothelial cancer.

This clone was recorded a few times. This chain links TRBV5-6 with TRBJ1-1, with D possibly being TRBD1 (5 bases). The length of the CDR3 is 12 residues. CDR1 SGHDT and CDR2 YYEEEE come from the germline V gene. Trimming shortened V by 4 bases and J by 7 bases, and 11 bases separated the two germline ends. The CDR3 spells CASSRGLIEAFF. CDR3 DNA: TGTGCCAGCAGCCGGGGACTGATTGAAGCTTTCTTT.

The chain is built from TRBV14 and TRBJ2-6; TRBD2 might be the D (5 bases). The CDR3 length is 15 residues. Germline assignment: CDR1 SGHDN and CDR2 FVKESK. Deletions cut 3 bases from V and 3 bases from J, with 9 bases between. The CDR3 coding sequence is TGTGCCAGCAGCCAGAGGGCAGTTGGGGCCAACGTCCTGACTTTC. Protein product: CASSQRAVGANVLTF.

The genes are TRBV19 and TRBJ1-2; D is undetermined. Trimming stripped 3 bases from V and 4 bases from J, with 9 bases between. The CDR3 covers 13 residues. The germline V gene encodes CDR1 LNHDA and CDR2 SQIVND (reference sequence). The CDR3 DNA sequence: TGTGCCAGTAGTATGGGAGGAGGCTATGGCTACACCTTC. Amino acid sequence: CASSMGGGYGYTF.

CDR3 DNA sequence: TGTGCCAGCCTTTTGGGACAGAGGACTGAAGCTTTCTTT. Amino acids: CASLLGQRTEAFF. This chain links TRBV28 with TRBJ1-1; 7 nucleotides agree with TRBD1. Germline trimming cut 8 bases from V and 5 bases from J; bases unmatched to any gene: 8. The CDR3 length is 13 residues. Looked up from germline, CDR1 is MDHEN and CDR2 is SYDVKM.

This chain connects TRBV9 to TRBJ2-5, with D perhaps TRBD2 (7 bases). Trimming removed 0 bases from V and 4 bases from J, with 13 bases in between. The CDR3 is 15 amino acids. CDR1 and CDR2 from the germline V gene are SGDLS and YYNGEE. In DNA, the CDR3 is TGTGCCAGCAGCGTAGAGGGGGGGGCGGGAGAGACCCAGTACTTC. This encodes CASSVEGGAGETQYF.

The chain carries TRBV18 and TRBJ2-3, with D possibly being TRBD2 (5 bases). V lost 1 base and J lost 2, with 13 bases in between. Germline V CDR1 and CDR2: KGHSH, LQKENI. The CDR3 contains 16 residues. In DNA form, the CDR3 reads TGTGCCAGCTCACCACGTGTCTCGGGAAACACAGATACGCAGTATTTT. Protein sequence: CASSPRVSGNTDTQYF.